Presented here are 28 T cell receptor beta chains from one specimen sequenced in a study of cytomegalovirus exposure and HLA in healthy donors (dated by TCRdb to between 2016 and 2019). The method behind the library was the immunoSEQ multiplex PCR assay. A mixture of 60 forward primers for TCR Vbeta segments and 13 reverse primers for TCR Jbeta segments was used in the multiplex PCR. What TCRdb holds here is the immuneACCESS table cut down to in-frame rearrangements. Part of the clones is not present; checked against another copy, under half of the missing clones reflect an unresolved V gene, and the others are unexplained. This sample is represented by more than 200,000 clones; approximately 80% of them were singletons. The ten largest clonotypes hold around 0.2% of the sample. The source material was PBMCs. Source of these receptors: a girl between 2 and 10 years old in good health and CMV-seronegative.

V is TRBV10-3 and J is TRBJ2-3; 11 bases are shared with TRBD1. The ends lost 0 bases at V and 4 bases at J; junction bases unmatched: 12. The CDR3 has 19 residues. Per the germline V gene, CDR1 is ENHRY and CDR2 is SYGVKD. Here the CDR3 DNA reads TGTGCCATCAGTGAGTCTCAAATCCTTGGACAGGGGGCTCCAGATACGCAGTATTTT. Its protein is CAISESQILGQGAPDTQYF.

This chain uses TRBV6-5 with TRBJ1-6; no clear D. The V end was cut by 11 bases, the J end by 5 bases, with 13 bases between. The CDR3 spans 13 residues. Per the germline V gene, CDR1 is MNHEY and CDR2 is SVGAGI. CDR3 amino acids: CAAGQRDNSPLHF. The CDR3 DNA follows: TGTGCCGCCGGCCAACGGGATAATTCACCCCTCCACTTT.

The chain combines TRBV29-1 with TRBJ2-1, with 16 positions matching TRBD2. Germline V gene lookup returns CDR1 SQVTM and CDR2 ANQGSEA. V lost 6 bases to trimming and J lost 12 bases; unmatched junction nucleotides: 17. CDR3 size: 17 residues. Here the CDR3 DNA reads TGCAGCGTCACCGGGACTAGCGGGAGGGCCCAAGTGACGGGGCAGTTCTTC. Translating it yields CSVTGTSGRAQVTGQFF.

The genes are TRBV19 and TRBJ2-7; 8 positions agree with TRBD1. Germline lookup yields CDR1 LNHDA and CDR2 SQIVND (reference sequence). V shed 9 bases, J shed 7 bases, and the junction held 14 bases outside the gene matches. The CDR3 totals 14 residues. The CDR3 region has the DNA TGTGCCAGCGCCCACCAGGGGGCCGAATCAGAGCAGTACTTC. Encoded protein: CASAHQGAESEQYF.

The chain joins TRBV19 to TRBJ2-2, with TRBD1 matching 10 bases. Germline CDR1 and CDR2: LNHDA and SQIVND (reference sequence). The length of the CDR3 is 15 residues. Unmatched junction bases numbered 4, after V lost 8 bases and J lost 1 base. The CDR3 nucleotides read TGTGCCAGTTCGGACAGGGGGGGGAACACCGGGGAGCTGTTTTTT. Its protein is CASSDRGGNTGELFF.

This clone was counted only a few times. V gene TRBV19 combines with J gene TRBJ2-2, with 11 bases identical to TRBD2. The CDR3 is 15 residues long. J gave up 3 bases and V 8 bases, and 5 bases lay outside the gene matches. Germline V CDR1 and CDR2: LNHDA, SQIVND (reference sequence). This chain's CDR3 is CASCLAGGHTGELFF. The CDR3 DNA sequence: TGTGCCAGTTGCCTAGCGGGGGGCCACACCGGGGAGCTGTTTTTT.

This chain uses TRBV5-1 with TRBJ2-5, with 7 bases matching TRBD1. The CDR3 length is 13 residues. Trimming took 5 bases from V and 3 from J; bases not matched to a gene: 4. Per germline, CDR1 SGHRS and CDR2 YFSETQ. CDR3 coding DNA: TGCGCCAGCAGGTCGACAGGGAAAGAGACCCAGTACTTC. Translation gives CASRSTGKETQYF.

V usage is TRBV5-1 and J usage is TRBJ1-2; the D is unclear. The CDR3 length is 14 residues. From germline, CDR1 is SGHRS and CDR2 YFSETQ. Trimming left V 0 bases short and J 6 bases short, with 12 bases between. The CDR3 region is CASSLEVRGNGYTF. Here the CDR3 DNA reads TGCGCCAGCAGCTTGGAGGTTAGAGGGAATGGCTACACCTTC.

This chain connects TRBV19 to TRBJ2-1, with 10 bases identical to TRBD2. Losses at the gene ends were 0 bases for V and 0 bases for J; bases not matched to a gene: 5. This CDR3 is 18 amino acids long. Per the germline V gene, CDR1 is LNHDA and CDR2 is SQIVND (reference sequence). The CDR3 DNA sequence: TGTGCCAGTAGTATAGAGGCCCGACTAGCGGGCTCCTACAATGAGCAGTTCTTC. This gives the protein CASSIEARLAGSYNEQFF.

The rearrangement uses TRBV18 and TRBJ2-5; 8 nucleotides match TRBD2. CDR3 length: 18 residues. Germline CDR1 KGHSH, CDR2 LQKENI. The trim removed 3 bases at V and 4 bases at J, leaving 16 bases unmatched. Written as DNA, the CDR3 is TGTGCCAGCTCACCCGATGAAAAGACAGGCGGGAGGAGAGAGACCCAGTACTTC. Its translation is CASSPDEKTGGRRETQYF.

The gene calls are TRBV15 and TRBJ1-5; D possibly corresponds to TRBD1 (5 bases). Trimming pared 0 bases from V and 7 bases from J, leaving 13 bases between. The CDR3 spans 15 residues. Germline V lookup: CDR1 LNHNV, CDR2 YYDKDF (reference sequence). CDR3 amino acids: CATSRDAGGGQPQHF. Written as DNA, the CDR3 is TGTGCCACCAGCAGAGATGCGGGGGGAGGGCAGCCCCAGCATTTT.

The chain carries TRBV6-1 and TRBJ1-2, with 8 bases aligning to TRBD1. Germline CDR1 MNHNS, CDR2 SASEGT. V lost 6 bases and J lost 1; bases outside the gene matches: 7. This CDR3 is 15 amino acids long. The chain's CDR3 is CASSRGQENNYGYTF. The CDR3 bases are TGTGCCAGCAGCAGGGGACAGGAGAATAACTATGGCTACACCTTC.

The chain combines TRBV4-1 with TRBJ2-7; maybe TRBD1 (5 bases). Germline V gene data show CDR1 as MGHRA and CDR2 as YSYEKL. With 3 bases removed from V and 1 base from J, the gap between germline ends came to 10 bases. The CDR3 sequence is 14 residues long. CDR3 loop: CASSQMDKSYEQYF. DNA of the CDR3: TGCGCCAGCAGCCAGATGGACAAATCCTACGAGCAGTACTTC.

The CDR3 DNA follows: TGTGCCACCTCGACTGACAGGGTCGGGGGCTACACCTTC. As protein: CATSTDRVGGYTF. The chain couples TRBV19 to TRBJ1-2; 7 nucleotides align to TRBD1. Germline-derived CDR1 and CDR2 are LNHDA and SQIVND (reference sequence). With V trimmed by 10 bases and J by 8 bases, 13 bases remained unmatched. This CDR3 has 13 residues.

The genes are TRBV19 and TRBJ1-5; a possible D gene is TRBD1 (5 bases). Trimming pared 5 bases from V and 2 bases from J, leaving 16 bases between. CDR1 is LNHDA and CDR2 is SQIVND in the germline V gene (reference sequence). The CDR3 spans 16 residues. The CDR3 protein is CASSLGPLTGNQPQHF. In DNA form, the CDR3 reads TGTGCCAGTAGTTTGGGGCCTCTAACGGGCAATCAGCCCCAGCATTTT. The variable domain in full, with the rest retrieved from reference TRBV19 and TRBJ1-5, is DGGITQSPKYLFRKEGQNVTLSCEQNLNHDAMYWYRQDPGQGLRLIYYSQIVNDFQKGDIAEGYSVSREKKESFPLTVTSAQKNPTAFYLCASSLGPLTGNQPQHFGDGTRLSIL.

This chain connects TRBV4-2 to TRBJ1-5; 7 bases align to TRBD1. V lost 4 bases, J lost 3 bases, and 6 bases stayed unmatched. There are 15 residues in the CDR3. The germline CDR1 and CDR2 sequences are LGHNA and YNFKEQ. CDR3 sequence: CASSPPTGTNQPQHF. For the CDR3, the DNA is TGTGCCAGCAGCCCACCGACAGGGACCAATCAGCCCCAGCATTTT.

CDR3 residues: CASSLEGGLNEQFF. The CDR3 bases are TGCGCCAGCAGCTTGGAAGGGGGATTGAATGAGCAGTTCTTC. The rearrangement uses TRBV5-1 and TRBJ2-1, with D possibly being TRBD1 (6 bases). Germline V gene data show CDR1 as SGHRS and CDR2 as YFSETQ. This CDR3 has 14 amino acids. Trimming cost V 0 bases and J 7 bases, with 11 bases left between them.

The J gene is TRBJ2-1, the V gene TRBV29-1; 7 positions agree with TRBD2. The V and J ends lost 8 bases and 5 bases, in that order; junction bases with no gene match: 6. The germline gives CDR1 SQVTM, CDR2 ANQGSEA. CDR3 length equals 12 residues. CDR3 residues: CSHSGVDNEQFF. Here the CDR3 DNA reads TGCAGCCACAGCGGGGTTGACAATGAGCAGTTCTTC.

The chain couples TRBV18 to TRBJ1-1, with a weak D call TRBD1 (6 bases). Trimming shortened V by 6 bases and J by 1 base, and 21 bases separated the two germline ends. Germline lookup yields CDR1 KGHSH and CDR2 LQKENI. This CDR3 is built from 17 residues. The chain's CDR3 is CASSPLQGYTENTEAFF. The DNA of the CDR3 is TGTGCCAGCTCGCCCCTACAGGGCTATACCGAGAACACTGAAGCTTTCTTT.

In its sample, this clone was seen once. V gene TRBV11-2 combines with J gene TRBJ2-1, with 11 bases fitting TRBD2. J was trimmed by 4 bases and V by 5 bases; bases with no gene match: 4. Germline CDR1 and CDR2: SGHAT and FQNNGV. CDR3 length: 15 amino acids. The CDR3 region has the DNA TGTGCCAGCAGCGTAGCGGGGGGGCTGTACAATGAGCAGTTCTTC. Residues: CASSVAGGLYNEQFF.

The J gene is TRBJ1-1, the V gene TRBV25-1; the D gene is possibly TRBD1 (6 bases). With 6 bases removed from V and 1 base from J, the gap between germline ends came to 6 bases. Germline-derived CDR1 and CDR2 are MGHDK and SYGVNS. CDR3 length: 12 amino acids. CDR3 coding DNA: TGTGCCAGCAGGACAGGGAACACTGAAGCTTTCTTT. This translates into CASRTGNTEAFF. The variable domain in full, with the rest retrieved from reference TRBV25-1 and TRBJ1-1, is EADIYQTPRYLVIGTGKKITLECSQTMGHDKMYWYQQDPGMELHLIHYSYGVNSTEKGDLSSESTVSRIRTEHFPLTLESARPSHTSQYLCASRTGNTEAFFGQGTRLTVV.

The CDR3 bases are TGCGCCAGCAGCTTTTGGATGGGGGGGGCGGTCAGCACAGATACGCAGTATTTT. It translates to CASSFWMGGAVSTDTQYF. The rearrangement links TRBV5-1 to TRBJ2-3; the D gene is possibly TRBD2 (7 bases). V lost 2 bases, J lost 0 bases, and 19 bases lay in between. The CDR3 is made up of 18 amino acids. Germline V lookup: CDR1 SGHRS, CDR2 YFSETQ.

The chain couples TRBV29-1 to TRBJ2-7; 10 positions agree with TRBD1. Germline V lookup: CDR1 SQVTM, CDR2 ANQGSEA. The CDR3 has 14 amino acids. V was pared by 7 bases and J by 3 bases, with 9 bases of the junction left unmatched. CDR3 nucleotides: TGCAGCGCCGAACAAGGGACAGGGGACTACGAGCAGTACTTC. Encoded protein: CSAEQGTGDYEQYF.

This chain uses TRBV5-1 with TRBJ2-5; weak D call: TRBD1 (5 bases). The CDR3 sequence is 17 residues long. Trimming left V 3 bases short and J 1 base short, with 19 bases between. CDR1 is SGHRS and CDR2 is YFSETQ in the germline V gene. This CDR3 is CASSSDTPDRAQETQYF. CDR3 bases: TGCGCCAGCAGCTCGGACACCCCAGATCGGGCCCAAGAGACCCAGTACTTC.

The chain recombines TRBV6-5 with TRBJ1-6; no firm D call. Germline CDR1 and CDR2: MNHEY and SVGAGI. V was shortened by 3 bases and J by 6 bases, with 12 bases between the two germline ends. The CDR3 has 15 amino acids. The CDR3 sequence is CASSYRGPFNSPLHF. The CDR3, as DNA: TGTGCCAGCAGTTATCGTGGGCCCTTTAATTCACCCCTCCACTTT.

The chain links TRBV29-1 to TRBJ2-5, with D possibly TRBD2 on 5 matching bases. The CDR3 consists of 14 residues. Germline CDR1 SQVTM, CDR2 ANQGSEA. Trimming cost V 0 bases and J 0 bases, with 8 bases left between them. The chain's CDR3 is CSVEEPGNQETQYF. The CDR3 DNA is TGCAGCGTTGAAGAGCCGGGGAACCAAGAGACCCAGTACTTC.

The rearrangement joins TRBV6-1 to TRBJ2-1, with a possible D match to TRBD2 (6 bases). The CDR3 extends over 14 amino acids. With 0 bases removed from V and 12 bases from J, the gap between germline ends came to 15 bases. From germline, CDR1 is MNHNS and CDR2 SASEGT. CDR3 coding DNA: TGTGCCAGCAGTGAAGCGCAGGAGGGCCGCTGGCAGTTCTTC. It encodes CASSEAQEGRWQFF.

V usage is TRBV5-6 and J usage is TRBJ2-1, with 9 bases lining up with TRBD2. Germline V gene data show CDR1 as SGHDT and CDR2 as YYEEEE. The junction had 7 bases not matched to a gene; V was cut back by 4 bases and J by 2 bases. This CDR3 comprises 16 residues. CDR3 amino acids: CASSPPAGGPYNEQFF. The CDR3 coding sequence is TGTGCCAGCAGCCCCCCAGCGGGGGGCCCCTACAATGAGCAGTTCTTC.